These T cell receptor beta chains were read from a single sample in a study of early T cells in non-severe SARS-CoV-2 infection. TCRdb fed the 5' RACE reads into MiXCR, producing one record per CDR3 protein. The table includes 55,000 to 80,000 distinct CDR3 sequences, approximately 10% detected once. The sequencing used whole blood, collected at baseline. The receptors shown here come from an adult who was a healthcare worker with PCR-confirmed SARS-CoV-2 infection or an uninfected control (not recorded which). CDR3s include the opening cysteine and the closing phenylalanine or tryptophan. Fields, in order: J gene, V gene, CDR3 protein.

J gene: TRBJ1-1; V gene: TRBV7-2; CDR3 protein: CASSLWGVLAEAFF
J gene: TRBJ2-1; V gene: TRBV6-2/TRBV6-3; CDR3 protein: CASTMPRDSYNEQFF
J gene: TRBJ2-7; V gene: TRBV6-1; CDR3 protein: CASEGGTPHGEQYF
J gene: TRBJ2-7; V gene: TRBV6-1; CDR3 protein: CASSADRAVGEQYF
J gene: TRBJ2-2; V gene: TRBV29-1; CDR3 protein: CSVAGTSGVTGELFF
J gene: TRBJ1-2; V gene: TRBV18; CDR3 protein: CASSPVGRYGYTF
J gene: TRBJ2-7; V gene: TRBV9; CDR3 protein: CASSVTGTTTYEQYF
J gene: TRBJ1-1; V gene: TRBV20-1; CDR3 protein: CSAFRDSAEAFF
J gene: TRBJ1-1; V gene: TRBV5-8; CDR3 protein: CASSLGQGPAEAFF
J gene: TRBJ2-7; V gene: TRBV5-1; CDR3 protein: CASSLQTGGTYEQYF
J gene: TRBJ1-4; V gene: TRBV7-9; CDR3 protein: CASDTTGGGEKLFF
J gene: TRBJ2-3; V gene: TRBV6-5; CDR3 protein: CASRGADDTQYF
J gene: TRBJ2-1; V gene: TRBV24-1; CDR3 protein: CATSDPPGRPFF
J gene: TRBJ2-7; V gene: TRBV2; CDR3 protein: CASSERFSYEQYF
J gene: TRBJ2-7; V gene: TRBV6-2/TRBV6-3; CDR3 protein: CASSNSGSVNEQYF
J gene: TRBJ2-3; V gene: TRBV29-1; CDR3 protein: CSVMVGGTDTQYF
J gene: TRBJ2-1; V gene: TRBV7-3; CDR3 protein: CASSLGYNEQFF
J gene: TRBJ2-3; V gene: TRBV3-1; CDR3 protein: CASSQTPPSGGIRTDTQYF
J gene: TRBJ1-1; V gene: TRBV11-3; CDR3 protein: CASSRGARTEAFF
J gene: TRBJ2-7; V gene: TRBV10-1; CDR3 protein: CASSDPPFRSEQYF
J gene: TRBJ2-3; V gene: TRBV7-2; CDR3 protein: CASSLHSGFRTDTQYF
J gene: TRBJ2-5; V gene: TRBV24-1; CDR3 protein: CATSDPTGGETQYF
J gene: TRBJ2-1; V gene: TRBV4-1; CDR3 protein: CASSQDGGEGSGPYYNEQFF
J gene: TRBJ2-7; V gene: TRBV7-7; CDR3 protein: CASSLASGSSYEQYF
J gene: TRBJ2-2; V gene: TRBV27; CDR3 protein: CASSIVAGGLRSSELFF
J gene: TRBJ1-1; V gene: TRBV6-1; CDR3 protein: CASSEAPVLGLNTEAFF
J gene: TRBJ2-5; V gene: TRBV6-1; CDR3 protein: CASCERPGRANQETQYF
J gene: TRBJ2-1; V gene: TRBV20-1; CDR3 protein: CSARPGLATDNEQFF
J gene: TRBJ2-1; V gene: TRBV7-6; CDR3 protein: CASSLGLGQNNEQFF
J gene: TRBJ1-5; V gene: TRBV12-3/TRBV12-4; CDR3 protein: CASSLQYQPQHF
J gene: TRBJ2-7; V gene: TRBV18; CDR3 protein: CASSSGQRPYEQYF
J gene: TRBJ1-2; V gene: TRBV7-8; CDR3 protein: CASRPDKSYGYTF
J gene: TRBJ1-5; V gene: TRBV6-6; CDR3 protein: CASSPKSNQPQHF
J gene: TRBJ1-3; V gene: TRBV2; CDR3 protein: CASSQDTRNTIYF
J gene: TRBJ2-4; V gene: TRBV7-9; CDR3 protein: CASSPWGHNQREYF
J gene: TRBJ2-5; V gene: TRBV29-1; CDR3 protein: CSVDGVAGTQYF
J gene: TRBJ1-6; V gene: TRBV4-2; CDR3 protein: CASSPPRAGTSPLHF
J gene: TRBJ2-1; V gene: TRBV7-2; CDR3 protein: CASSLALVERALVRNEQFF
J gene: TRBJ2-1; V gene: TRBV9; CDR3 protein: CASSLGGLGRNNEQFF
J gene: TRBJ2-3; V gene: TRBV13; CDR3 protein: CASATTQYTQYF
J gene: TRBJ2-7; V gene: TRBV9; CDR3 protein: CASSVGRISYEQYF
J gene: TRBJ1-5; V gene: TRBV12-3/TRBV12-4; CDR3 protein: CASRLGTANQPQHF
J gene: TRBJ2-4; V gene: TRBV7-9; CDR3 protein: CASSPRPGLAGNIQYF
J gene: TRBJ2-5; V gene: TRBV29-1; CDR3 protein: CSAGGPGETQYF
J gene: TRBJ1-4; V gene: TRBV6-2/TRBV6-3; CDR3 protein: CASQKGRDEKLFF
J gene: TRBJ2-1; V gene: TRBV6-2/TRBV6-3; CDR3 protein: CASSYSGDVNEQFF
J gene: TRBJ1-2; V gene: TRBV7-2; CDR3 protein: CASSLSRANYGYTF
J gene: TRBJ1-2; V gene: TRBV18; CDR3 protein: CASSPSRGDGYTF
J gene: TRBJ2-7; V gene: TRBV7-2; CDR3 protein: CASSLAGQPSYEQYF
J gene: TRBJ1-1; V gene: TRBV3-1; CDR3 protein: CASSPRTNAEAFF
J gene: TRBJ1-1; V gene: TRBV7-2; CDR3 protein: CASSLRPDGFGVLNTEAFF
J gene: TRBJ1-1; V gene: TRBV7-3; CDR3 protein: CASSLTGGYTEAFF
J gene: TRBJ1-4; V gene: TRBV6-5; CDR3 protein: CASSYSGTGIEKLFF
J gene: TRBJ1-2; V gene: TRBV20-1; CDR3 protein: CSARNRDYGYTF
J gene: TRBJ1-1; V gene: TRBV6-6; CDR3 protein: CASSYPVNTEAFF
J gene: TRBJ2-1; V gene: TRBV6-5; CDR3 protein: CASSPGTSDRSRFF
J gene: TRBJ1-3; V gene: TRBV4-1; CDR3 protein: CASSQRAGESSGNTIYF